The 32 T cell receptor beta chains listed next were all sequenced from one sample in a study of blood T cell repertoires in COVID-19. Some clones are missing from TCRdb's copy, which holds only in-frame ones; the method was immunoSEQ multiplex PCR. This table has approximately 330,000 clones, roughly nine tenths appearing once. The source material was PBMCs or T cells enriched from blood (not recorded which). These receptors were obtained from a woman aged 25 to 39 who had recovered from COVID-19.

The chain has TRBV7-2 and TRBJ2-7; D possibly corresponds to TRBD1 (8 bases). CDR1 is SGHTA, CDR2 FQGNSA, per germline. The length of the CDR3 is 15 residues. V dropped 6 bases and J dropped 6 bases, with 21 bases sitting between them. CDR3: CASSYYTGGESEQYF. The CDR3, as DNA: TGTGCCAGCAGTTATTACACAGGGGGGGAGAGCGAGCAGTACTTC.

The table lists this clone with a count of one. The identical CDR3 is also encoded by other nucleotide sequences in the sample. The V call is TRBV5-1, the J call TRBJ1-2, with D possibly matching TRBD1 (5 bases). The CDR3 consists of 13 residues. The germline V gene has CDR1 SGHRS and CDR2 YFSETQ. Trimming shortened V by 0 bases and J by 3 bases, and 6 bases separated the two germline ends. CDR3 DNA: TGCGCCAGCAGCTTGGGGGGCGACTATGGCTACACCTTC. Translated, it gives CASSLGGDYGYTF. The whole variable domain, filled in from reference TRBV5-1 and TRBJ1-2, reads KAGVTQTPRYLIKTRGQQVTLSCSPISGHRSVSWYQQTPGQGLQFLFEYFSETQRNKGNFPGRFSGRQFSNSRSEMNVSTLELGDSALYLCASSLGGDYGYTFGSGTRLTVV.

CDR3 protein: CASSPTSDHEQFF. The CDR3 DNA is TGTGCCAGCAGTCCTACTAGCGACCATGAGCAGTTCTTC. J is TRBJ2-1 and V is TRBV7-3; the match to TRBD2 covers 7 bases. The germline CDR1 and CDR2 sequences are SGHTA and FQGTGA. The V gene end was trimmed by 6 bases and the J gene end by 8 bases; junction bases not matched to a gene: 7. The CDR3 sequence is 13 residues long.

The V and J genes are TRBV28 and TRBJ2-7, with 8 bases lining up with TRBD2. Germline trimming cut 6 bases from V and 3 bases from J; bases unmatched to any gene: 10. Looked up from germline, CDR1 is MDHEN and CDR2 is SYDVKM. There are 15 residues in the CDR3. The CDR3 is CASRPESGSVYEQYF. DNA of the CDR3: TGTGCCAGCAGACCCGAGAGCGGGAGTGTCTACGAGCAGTACTTC. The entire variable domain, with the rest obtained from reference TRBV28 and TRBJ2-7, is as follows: DVKVTQSSRYLVKRTGEKVFLECVQDMDHENMFWYRQDPGLGLRLIYFSYDVKMKEKGDIPEGYSVSREKKERFSLILESASTNQTSMYLCASRPESGSVYEQYFGPGTRLTVT.

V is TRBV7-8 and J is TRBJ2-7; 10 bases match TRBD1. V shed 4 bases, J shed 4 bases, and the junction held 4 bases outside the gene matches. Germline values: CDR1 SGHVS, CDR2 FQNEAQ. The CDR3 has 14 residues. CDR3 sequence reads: CASSSRQGAYEQYF. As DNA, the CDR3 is TGTGCCAGCAGCTCGCGACAGGGGGCGTACGAGCAGTACTTC.

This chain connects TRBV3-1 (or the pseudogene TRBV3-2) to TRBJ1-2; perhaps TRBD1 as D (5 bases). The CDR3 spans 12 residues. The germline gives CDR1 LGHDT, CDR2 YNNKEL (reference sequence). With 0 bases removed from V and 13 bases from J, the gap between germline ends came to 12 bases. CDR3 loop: CASSQERWGATF. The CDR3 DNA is TGTGCCAGCAGCCAAGAACGGTGGGGCGCCACCTTC.

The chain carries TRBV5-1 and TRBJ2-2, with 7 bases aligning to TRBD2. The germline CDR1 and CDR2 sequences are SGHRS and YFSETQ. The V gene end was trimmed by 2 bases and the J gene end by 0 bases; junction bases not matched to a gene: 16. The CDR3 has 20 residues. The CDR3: CASSFLRGRAGNANTGELFF. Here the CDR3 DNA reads TGCGCCAGCAGCTTCCTGCGCGGGAGAGCGGGTAACGCGAACACCGGGGAGCTGTTTTTT. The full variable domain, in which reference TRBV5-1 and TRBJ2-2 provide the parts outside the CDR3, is KAGVTQTPRYLIKTRGQQVTLSCSPISGHRSVSWYQQTPGQGLQFLFEYFSETQRNKGNFPGRFSGRQFSNSRSEMNVSTLELGDSALYLCASSFLRGRAGNANTGELFFGEGSRLTVL.

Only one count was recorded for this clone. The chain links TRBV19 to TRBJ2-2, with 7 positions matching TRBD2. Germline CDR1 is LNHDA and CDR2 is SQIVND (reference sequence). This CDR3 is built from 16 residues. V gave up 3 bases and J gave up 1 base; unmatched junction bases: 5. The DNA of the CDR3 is TGTGCCAGTAGTATTTATGTAGCGGGGAACACCGGGGAGCTGTTTTTT. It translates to CASSIYVAGNTGELFF.

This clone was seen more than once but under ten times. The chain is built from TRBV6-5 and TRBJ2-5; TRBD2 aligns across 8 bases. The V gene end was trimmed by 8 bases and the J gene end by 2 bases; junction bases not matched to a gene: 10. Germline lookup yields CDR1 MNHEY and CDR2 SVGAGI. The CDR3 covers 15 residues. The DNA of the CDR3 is TGTGCCAGCCTACGGGTTAGCGGGACGCAAGAGACCCAGTACTTC. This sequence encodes CASLRVSGTQETQYF.

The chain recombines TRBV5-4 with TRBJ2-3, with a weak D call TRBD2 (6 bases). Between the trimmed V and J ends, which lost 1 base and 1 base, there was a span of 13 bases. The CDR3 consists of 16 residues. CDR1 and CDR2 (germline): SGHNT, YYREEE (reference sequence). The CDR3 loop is CASSLTGVGGTDTQYF. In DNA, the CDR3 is TGTGCCAGCAGCTTGACGGGGGTGGGGGGCACAGATACGCAGTATTTT.

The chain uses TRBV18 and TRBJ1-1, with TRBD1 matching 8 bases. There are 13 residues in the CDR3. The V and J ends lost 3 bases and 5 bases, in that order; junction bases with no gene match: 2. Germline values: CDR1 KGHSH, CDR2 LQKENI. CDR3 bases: TGTGCCAGCTCACCGGACAGGGAAACTGAAGCTTTCTTT. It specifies CASSPDRETEAFF.

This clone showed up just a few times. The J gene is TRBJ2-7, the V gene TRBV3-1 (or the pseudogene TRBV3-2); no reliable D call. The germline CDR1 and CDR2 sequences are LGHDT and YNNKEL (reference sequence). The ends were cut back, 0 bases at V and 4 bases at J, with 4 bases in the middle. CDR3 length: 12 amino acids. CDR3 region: CASSQDLYEQYF. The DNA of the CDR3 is TGTGCCAGCAGCCAAGATCTTTACGAGCAGTACTTC.

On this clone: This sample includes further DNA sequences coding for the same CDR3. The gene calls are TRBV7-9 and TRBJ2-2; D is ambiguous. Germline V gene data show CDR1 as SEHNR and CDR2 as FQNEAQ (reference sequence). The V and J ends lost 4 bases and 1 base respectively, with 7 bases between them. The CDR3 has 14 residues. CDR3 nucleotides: TGTGCCAGCAGCTCCCACAGGAACACCGGGGAGCTGTTTTTT. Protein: CASSSHRNTGELFF.

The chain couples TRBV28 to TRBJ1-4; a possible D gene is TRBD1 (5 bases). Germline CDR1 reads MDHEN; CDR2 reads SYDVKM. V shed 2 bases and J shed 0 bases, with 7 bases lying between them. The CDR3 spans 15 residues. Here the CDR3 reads CASSLDSSTNEKLFF. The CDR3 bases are TGTGCCAGCAGTTTAGACAGTTCAACTAATGAAAAACTGTTTTTT. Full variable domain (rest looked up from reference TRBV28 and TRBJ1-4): DVKVTQSSRYLVKRTGEKVFLECVQDMDHENMFWYRQDPGLGLRLIYFSYDVKMKEKGDIPEGYSVSREKKERFSLILESASTNQTSMYLCASSLDSSTNEKLFFGSGTQLSVL.

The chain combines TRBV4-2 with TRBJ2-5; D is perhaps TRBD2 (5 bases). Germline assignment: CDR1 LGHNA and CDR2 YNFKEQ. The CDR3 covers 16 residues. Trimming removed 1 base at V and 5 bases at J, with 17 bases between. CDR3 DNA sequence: TGTGCCAGCAGCCAAGTCGGTAGTAGCGAGGCGGAGACCCAGTACTTC. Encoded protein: CASSQVGSSEAETQYF.

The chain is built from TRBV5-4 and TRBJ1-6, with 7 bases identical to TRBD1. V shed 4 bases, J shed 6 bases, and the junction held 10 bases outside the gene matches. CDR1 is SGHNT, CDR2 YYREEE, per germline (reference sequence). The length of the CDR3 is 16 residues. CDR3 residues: CASSGNSGGGNSPLHF. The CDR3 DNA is TGTGCCAGCAGCGGAAACTCAGGGGGTGGTAATTCACCCCTCCACTTT.

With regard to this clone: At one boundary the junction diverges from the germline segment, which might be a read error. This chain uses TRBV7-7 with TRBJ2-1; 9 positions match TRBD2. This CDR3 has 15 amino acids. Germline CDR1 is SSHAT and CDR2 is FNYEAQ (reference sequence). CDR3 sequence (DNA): TGTGCTAGCAGCCCCGGGACTAGCAACTACAATGAGCAGTTCTTC. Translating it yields CASSPGTSNYNEQFF.

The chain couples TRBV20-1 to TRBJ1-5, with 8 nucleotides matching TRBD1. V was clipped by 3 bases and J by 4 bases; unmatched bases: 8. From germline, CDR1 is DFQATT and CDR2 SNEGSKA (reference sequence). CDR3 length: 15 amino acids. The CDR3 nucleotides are TGCAGTGCTAGTCCAGGGGGCCTGGTAAATCAGCCCCAGCATTTT. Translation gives CSASPGGLVNQPQHF.

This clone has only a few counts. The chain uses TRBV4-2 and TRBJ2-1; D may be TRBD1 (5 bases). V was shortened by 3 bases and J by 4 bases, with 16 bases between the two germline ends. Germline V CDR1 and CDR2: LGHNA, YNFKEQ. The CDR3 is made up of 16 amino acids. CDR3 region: CASSHKTGDEYNEQFF. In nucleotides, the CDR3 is TGTGCCAGCAGCCATAAAACAGGAGACGAATACAATGAGCAGTTCTTC.

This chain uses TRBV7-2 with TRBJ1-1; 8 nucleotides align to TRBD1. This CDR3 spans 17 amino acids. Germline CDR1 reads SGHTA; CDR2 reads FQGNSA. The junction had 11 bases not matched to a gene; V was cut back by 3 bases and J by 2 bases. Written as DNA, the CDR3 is TGTGCCAGCAGCTTCAAAAAGGCGGACAGGGAAAACACTGAAGCTTTCTTT. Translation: CASSFKKADRENTEAFF.

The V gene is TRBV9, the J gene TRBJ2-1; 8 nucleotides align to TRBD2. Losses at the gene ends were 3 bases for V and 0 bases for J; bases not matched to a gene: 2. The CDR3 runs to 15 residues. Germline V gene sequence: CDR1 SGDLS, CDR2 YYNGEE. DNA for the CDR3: TGTGCCAGCAGCGAGACTAGCGACTCCTACAATGAGCAGTTCTTC. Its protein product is CASSETSDSYNEQFF.

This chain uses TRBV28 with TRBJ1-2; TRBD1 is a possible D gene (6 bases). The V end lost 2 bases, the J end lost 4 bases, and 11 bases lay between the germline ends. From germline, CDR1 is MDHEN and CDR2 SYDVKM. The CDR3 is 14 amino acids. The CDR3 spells CASSLPDSLYGYTF. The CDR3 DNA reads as TGTGCCAGCAGTTTACCGGACAGCCTCTATGGCTACACCTTC.

CDR3 amino acids: CASSLTAETAYEQYF. The CDR3 DNA follows: TGTGCCAGCAGCCTTACAGCCGAAACCGCCTACGAGCAGTACTTC. V and J are TRBV7-6 and TRBJ2-7; D is ambiguous. V was trimmed by 5 bases and J by 2 bases, leaving 16 bases between them. The germline gives CDR1 SGHVS, CDR2 FNYEAQ. CDR3 length equals 15 residues.

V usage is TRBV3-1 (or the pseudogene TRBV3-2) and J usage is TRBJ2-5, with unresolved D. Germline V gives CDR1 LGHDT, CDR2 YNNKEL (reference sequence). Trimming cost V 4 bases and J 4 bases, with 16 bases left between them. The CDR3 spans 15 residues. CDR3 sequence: CASSPTGIAVETQYF. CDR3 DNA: TGTGCCAGCAGCCCCACTGGAATAGCCGTAGAGACCCAGTACTTC.

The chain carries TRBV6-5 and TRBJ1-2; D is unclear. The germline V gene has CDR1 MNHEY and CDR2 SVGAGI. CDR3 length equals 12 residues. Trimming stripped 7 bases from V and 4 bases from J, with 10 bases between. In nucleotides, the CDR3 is TGTGCCAGCACGTCTGGGCCCTATGGCTACACCTTC. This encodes CASTSGPYGYTF.

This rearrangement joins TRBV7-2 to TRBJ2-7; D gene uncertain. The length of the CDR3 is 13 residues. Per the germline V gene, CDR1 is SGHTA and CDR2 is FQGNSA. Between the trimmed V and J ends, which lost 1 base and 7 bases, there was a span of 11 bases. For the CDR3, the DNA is TGTGCCAGCAGCTTAGGGGCCAGTTGGGAGCAGTACTTC. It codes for CASSLGASWEQYF.

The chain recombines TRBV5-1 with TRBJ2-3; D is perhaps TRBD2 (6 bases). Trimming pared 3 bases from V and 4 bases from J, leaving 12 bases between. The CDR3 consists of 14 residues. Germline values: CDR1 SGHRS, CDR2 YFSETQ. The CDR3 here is CASSWGLNSDTQYF. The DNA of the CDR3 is TGCGCCAGCAGCTGGGGACTTAACTCAGATACGCAGTATTTT.

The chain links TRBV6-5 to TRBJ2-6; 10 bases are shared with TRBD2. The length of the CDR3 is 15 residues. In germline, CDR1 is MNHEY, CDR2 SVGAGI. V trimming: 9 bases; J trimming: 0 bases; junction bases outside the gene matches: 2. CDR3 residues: CASQRGGSGANVLTF. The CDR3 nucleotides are TGTGCCAGTCAGCGGGGGGGCTCTGGGGCCAACGTCCTGACTTTC.

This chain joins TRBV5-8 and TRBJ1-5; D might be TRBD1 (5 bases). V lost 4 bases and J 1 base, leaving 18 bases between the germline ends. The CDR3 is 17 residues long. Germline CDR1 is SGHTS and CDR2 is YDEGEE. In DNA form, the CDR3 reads TGTGCCAGCAGCCTAACCCGGGGGGGGACCAGCAATCAGCCCCAGCATTTT. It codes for CASSLTRGGTSNQPQHF.

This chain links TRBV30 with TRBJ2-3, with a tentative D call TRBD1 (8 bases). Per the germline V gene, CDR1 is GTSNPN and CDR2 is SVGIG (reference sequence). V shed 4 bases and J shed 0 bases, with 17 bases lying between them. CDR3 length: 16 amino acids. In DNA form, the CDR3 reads TGTGCCTGGACCAGGGGGCAAGCGGGGAGCACAGATACGCAGTATTTT. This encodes CAWTRGQAGSTDTQYF.

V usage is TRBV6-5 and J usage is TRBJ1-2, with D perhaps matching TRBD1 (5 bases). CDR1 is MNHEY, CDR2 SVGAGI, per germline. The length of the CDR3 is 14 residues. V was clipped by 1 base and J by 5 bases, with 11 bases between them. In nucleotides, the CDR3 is TGTGCCAGCAGTTACTTGAAGACAGAATATGGCTACACCTTC. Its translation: CASSYLKTEYGYTF.

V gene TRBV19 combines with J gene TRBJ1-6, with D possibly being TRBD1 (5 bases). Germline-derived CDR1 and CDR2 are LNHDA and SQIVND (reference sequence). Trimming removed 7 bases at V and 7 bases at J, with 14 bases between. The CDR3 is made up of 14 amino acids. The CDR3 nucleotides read TGTGCCAGTACCCCAGGAGGGGCAAATTCACCCCTCCACTTT. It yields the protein CASTPGGANSPLHF.